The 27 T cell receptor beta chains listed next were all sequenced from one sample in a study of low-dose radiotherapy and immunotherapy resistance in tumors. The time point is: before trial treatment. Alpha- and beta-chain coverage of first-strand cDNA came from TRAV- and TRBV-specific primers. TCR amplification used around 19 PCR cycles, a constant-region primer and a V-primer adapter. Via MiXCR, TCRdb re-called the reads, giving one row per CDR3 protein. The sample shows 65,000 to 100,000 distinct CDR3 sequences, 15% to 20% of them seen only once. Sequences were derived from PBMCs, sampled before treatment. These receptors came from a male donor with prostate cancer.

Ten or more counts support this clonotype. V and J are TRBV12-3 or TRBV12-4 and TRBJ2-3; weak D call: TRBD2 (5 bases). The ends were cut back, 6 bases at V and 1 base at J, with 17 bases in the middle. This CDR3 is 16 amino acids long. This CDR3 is CASSTRRGVGTDTQYF. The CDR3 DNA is TGTGCCAGCAGCACCCGCCGGGGTGTCGGCACAGATACGCAGTATTTT.

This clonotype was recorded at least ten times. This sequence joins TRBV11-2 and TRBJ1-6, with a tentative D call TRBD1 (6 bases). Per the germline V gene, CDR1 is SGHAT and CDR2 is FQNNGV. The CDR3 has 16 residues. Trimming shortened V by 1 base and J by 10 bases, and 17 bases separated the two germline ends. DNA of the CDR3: TGTGCCAGCAGCTTAGCCACCGCAGGGGCTAGGTCACCCCTCCACTTT. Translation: CASSLATAGARSPLHF.

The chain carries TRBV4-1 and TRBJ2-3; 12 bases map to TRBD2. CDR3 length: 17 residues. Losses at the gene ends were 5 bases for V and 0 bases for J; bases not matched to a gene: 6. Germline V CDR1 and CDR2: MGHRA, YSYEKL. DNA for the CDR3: TGCGCCAGCAGCTTCCGGACTAGCGGGGCTAGCACAGATACGCAGTATTTT. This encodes CASSFRTSGASTDTQYF.

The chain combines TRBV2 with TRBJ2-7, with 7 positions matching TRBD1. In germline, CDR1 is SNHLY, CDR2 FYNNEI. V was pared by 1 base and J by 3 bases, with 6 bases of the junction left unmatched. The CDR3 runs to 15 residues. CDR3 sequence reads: CASSEGDSLDYEQYF. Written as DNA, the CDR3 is TGTGCCAGCAGTGAAGGGGACAGTCTGGACTACGAGCAGTACTTC.

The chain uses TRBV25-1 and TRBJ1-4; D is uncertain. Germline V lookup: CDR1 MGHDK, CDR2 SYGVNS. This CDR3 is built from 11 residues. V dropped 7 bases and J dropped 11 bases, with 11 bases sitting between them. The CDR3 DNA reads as TGTGCCAGCACCCCCGGGTTGAAACTGTTTTTT. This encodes CASTPGLKLFF.

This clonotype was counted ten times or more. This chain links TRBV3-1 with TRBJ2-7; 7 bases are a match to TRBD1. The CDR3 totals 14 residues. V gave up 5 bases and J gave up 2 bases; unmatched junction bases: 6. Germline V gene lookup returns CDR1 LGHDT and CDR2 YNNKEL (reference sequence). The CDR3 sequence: CASSTRQGTYEQYF. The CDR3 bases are TGTGCCAGCAGCACCCGACAGGGCACCTACGAGCAGTACTTC.

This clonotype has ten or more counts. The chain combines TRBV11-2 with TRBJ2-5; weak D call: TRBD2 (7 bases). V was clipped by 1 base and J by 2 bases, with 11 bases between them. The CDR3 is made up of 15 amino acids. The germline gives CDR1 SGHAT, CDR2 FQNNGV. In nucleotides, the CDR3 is TGTGCCAGCAGCTTAGCTGGGGGGGCACAAGAGACCCAGTACTTC. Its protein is CASSLAGGAQETQYF.

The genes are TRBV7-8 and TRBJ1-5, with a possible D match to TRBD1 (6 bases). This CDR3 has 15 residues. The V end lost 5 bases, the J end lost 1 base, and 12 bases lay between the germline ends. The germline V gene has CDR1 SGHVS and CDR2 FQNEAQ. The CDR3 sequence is CASSMGHESNQPQHF. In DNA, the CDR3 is TGTGCCAGCAGCATGGGACACGAAAGCAATCAGCCCCAGCATTTT.

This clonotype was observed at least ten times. The CDR3 DNA sequence: TGTGCCAGCAGCCCCACGGTGGGGGTGGCAGATACGCAGTATTTT. This sequence encodes CASSPTVGVADTQYF. The chain couples TRBV6-5 to TRBJ2-3; D might be TRBD1 or TRBD2, each matching 5 bases. Germline V CDR1 and CDR2: MNHEY, SVGAGI. Trimming took 6 bases from V and 4 from J, leaving 17 bases between them. The CDR3 is made up of 15 amino acids.

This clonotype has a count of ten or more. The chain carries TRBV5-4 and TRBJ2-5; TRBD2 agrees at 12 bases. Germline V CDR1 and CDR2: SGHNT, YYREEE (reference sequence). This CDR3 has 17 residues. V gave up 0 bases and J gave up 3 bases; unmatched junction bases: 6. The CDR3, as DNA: TGTGCCAGCAGCTTGGTCTCCCTAGCGGGGGGGGAAGAGACCCAGTACTTC. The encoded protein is CASSLVSLAGGEETQYF.

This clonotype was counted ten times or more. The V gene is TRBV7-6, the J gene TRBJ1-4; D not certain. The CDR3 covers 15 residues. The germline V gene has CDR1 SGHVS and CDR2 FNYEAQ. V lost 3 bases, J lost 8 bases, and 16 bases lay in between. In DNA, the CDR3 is TGTGCCAGCAGCTTCGACTACGGGAAGGGCGAAAAACTGTTTTTT. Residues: CASSFDYGKGEKLFF.

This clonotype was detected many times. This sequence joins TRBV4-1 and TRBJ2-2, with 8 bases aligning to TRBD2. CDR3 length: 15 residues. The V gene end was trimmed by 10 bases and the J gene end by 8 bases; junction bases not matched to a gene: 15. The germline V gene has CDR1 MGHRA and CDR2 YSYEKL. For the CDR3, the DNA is TGCGCCACCCGAAGCGGGGGCCTCGGAGGAGGGGAGCTGTTTTTT. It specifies CATRSGGLGGGELFF.

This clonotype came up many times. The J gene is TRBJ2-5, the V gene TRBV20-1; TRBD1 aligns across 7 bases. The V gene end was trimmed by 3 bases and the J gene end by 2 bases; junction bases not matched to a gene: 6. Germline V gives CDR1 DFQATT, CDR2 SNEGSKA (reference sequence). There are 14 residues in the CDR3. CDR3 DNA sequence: TGCAGTGCTAGGGTACAGGGGCTGCAAGAGACCCAGTACTTC. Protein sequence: CSARVQGLQETQYF.

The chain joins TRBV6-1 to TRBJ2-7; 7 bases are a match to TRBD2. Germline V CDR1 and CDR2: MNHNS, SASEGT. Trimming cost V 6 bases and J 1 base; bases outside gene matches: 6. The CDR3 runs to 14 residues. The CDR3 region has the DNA TGTGCCAGCAGCTCCGGACTAGAATCCTACGAGCAGTACTTC. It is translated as CASSSGLESYEQYF.

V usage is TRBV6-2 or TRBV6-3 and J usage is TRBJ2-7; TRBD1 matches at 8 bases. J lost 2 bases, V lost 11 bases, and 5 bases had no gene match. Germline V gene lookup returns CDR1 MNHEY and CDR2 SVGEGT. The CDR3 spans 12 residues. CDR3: CAGRQGTYEQYF. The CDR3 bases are TGTGCCGGACGACAGGGGACCTACGAGCAGTACTTC.

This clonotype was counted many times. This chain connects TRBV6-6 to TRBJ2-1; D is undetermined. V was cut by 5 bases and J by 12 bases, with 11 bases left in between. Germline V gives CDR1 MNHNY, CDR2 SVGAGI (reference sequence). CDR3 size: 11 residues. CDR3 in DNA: TGTGCCAGCAGTACCCAGTTGGGGCAGTTCTTC. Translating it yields CASSTQLGQFF.

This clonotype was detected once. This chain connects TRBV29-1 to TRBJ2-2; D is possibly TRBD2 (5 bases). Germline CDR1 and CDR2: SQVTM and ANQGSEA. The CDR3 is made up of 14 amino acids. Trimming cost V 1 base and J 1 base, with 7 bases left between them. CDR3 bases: TGCAGCGTTGAAGTCGGGGTGAACACCGGGGAGCTGTTTTTT. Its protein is CSVEVGVNTGELFF.

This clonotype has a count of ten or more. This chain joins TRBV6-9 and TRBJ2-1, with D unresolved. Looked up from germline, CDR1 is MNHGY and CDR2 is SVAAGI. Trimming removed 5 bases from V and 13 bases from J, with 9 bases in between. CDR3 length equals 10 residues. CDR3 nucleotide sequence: TGTGCCAGCAGTAGGAGAGAACAGTTCTTC. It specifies CASSRREQFF.

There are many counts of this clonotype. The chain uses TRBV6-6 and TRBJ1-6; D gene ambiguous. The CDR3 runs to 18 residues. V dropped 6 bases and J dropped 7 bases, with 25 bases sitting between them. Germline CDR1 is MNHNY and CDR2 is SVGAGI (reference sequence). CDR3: CASSPEDAGLIANSPLHF. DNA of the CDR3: TGTGCCAGCAGCCCAGAGGACGCGGGTTTGATCGCCAATTCACCCCTCCACTTT.

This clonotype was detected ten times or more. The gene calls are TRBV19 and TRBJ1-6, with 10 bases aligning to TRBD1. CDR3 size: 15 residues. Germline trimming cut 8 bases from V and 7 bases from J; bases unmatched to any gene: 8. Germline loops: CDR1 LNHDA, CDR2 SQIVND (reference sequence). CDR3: CASSTGTGENSPLHF. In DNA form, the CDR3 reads TGTGCCAGTTCGACCGGGACAGGGGAAAATTCACCCCTCCACTTT.

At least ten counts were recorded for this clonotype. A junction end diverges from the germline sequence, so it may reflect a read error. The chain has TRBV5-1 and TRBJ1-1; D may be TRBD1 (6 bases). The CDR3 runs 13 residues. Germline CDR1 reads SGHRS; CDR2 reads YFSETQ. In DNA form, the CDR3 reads TGTGCCAGCAGCGAACAGGGGAACACTGAAGCTTTCTTT. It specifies CASSEQGNTEAFF.

CDR3 residues: CASSVGDRGPGYTF. CDR3 nucleotide sequence: TGTGCCAGCAGCGTAGGAGACAGGGGACCCGGCTACACCTTC. The chain has TRBV9 and TRBJ1-2; 8 positions match TRBD1. Trimming removed 0 bases from V and 8 bases from J; junction bases left unmatched: 6. Germline values: CDR1 SGDLS, CDR2 YYNGEE. The CDR3 loop spans 14 amino acids.

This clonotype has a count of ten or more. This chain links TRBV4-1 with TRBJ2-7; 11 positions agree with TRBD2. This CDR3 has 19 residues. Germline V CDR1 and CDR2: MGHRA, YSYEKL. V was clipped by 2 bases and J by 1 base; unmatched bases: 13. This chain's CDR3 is CASSQYTPSGGPGSYEQYF. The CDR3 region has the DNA TGCGCCAGCAGCCAATACACGCCTAGCGGGGGGCCTGGGTCCTACGAGCAGTACTTC.

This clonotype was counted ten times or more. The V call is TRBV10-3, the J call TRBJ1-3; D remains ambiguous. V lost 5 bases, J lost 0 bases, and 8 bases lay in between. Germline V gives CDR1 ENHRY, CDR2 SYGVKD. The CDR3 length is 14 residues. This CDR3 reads CAISPRVSGNTIYF. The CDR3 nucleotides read TGTGCCATCAGTCCGAGGGTCTCTGGAAACACCATATATTTT.

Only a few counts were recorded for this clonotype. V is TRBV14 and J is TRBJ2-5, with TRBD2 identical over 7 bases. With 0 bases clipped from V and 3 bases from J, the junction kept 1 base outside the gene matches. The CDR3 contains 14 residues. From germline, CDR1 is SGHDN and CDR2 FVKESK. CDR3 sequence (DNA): TGTGCCAGCAGCCAAGATCGGGGGGAAGAGACCCAGTACTTC. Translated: CASSQDRGEETQYF.

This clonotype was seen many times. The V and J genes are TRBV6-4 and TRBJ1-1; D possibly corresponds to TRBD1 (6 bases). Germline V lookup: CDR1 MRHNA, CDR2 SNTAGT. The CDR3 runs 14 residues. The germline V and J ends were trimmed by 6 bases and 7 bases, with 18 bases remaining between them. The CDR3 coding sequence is TGTGCCAGCAGCGCGTTACCTCAGGGGAGTGAAGCTTTCTTT. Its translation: CASSALPQGSEAFF.

The CDR3, as DNA: TGTGCCAGCAGGGGTGTGGGGGGATCTGGAAACACCATATATTTT. It is translated as CASRGVGGSGNTIYF. This sequence joins TRBV28 and TRBJ1-3, with D maybe TRBD1 (5 bases). The CDR3 totals 15 residues. V lost 6 bases and J lost 1, with 13 bases in between. CDR1 MDHEN and CDR2 SYDVKM come from the germline V gene.